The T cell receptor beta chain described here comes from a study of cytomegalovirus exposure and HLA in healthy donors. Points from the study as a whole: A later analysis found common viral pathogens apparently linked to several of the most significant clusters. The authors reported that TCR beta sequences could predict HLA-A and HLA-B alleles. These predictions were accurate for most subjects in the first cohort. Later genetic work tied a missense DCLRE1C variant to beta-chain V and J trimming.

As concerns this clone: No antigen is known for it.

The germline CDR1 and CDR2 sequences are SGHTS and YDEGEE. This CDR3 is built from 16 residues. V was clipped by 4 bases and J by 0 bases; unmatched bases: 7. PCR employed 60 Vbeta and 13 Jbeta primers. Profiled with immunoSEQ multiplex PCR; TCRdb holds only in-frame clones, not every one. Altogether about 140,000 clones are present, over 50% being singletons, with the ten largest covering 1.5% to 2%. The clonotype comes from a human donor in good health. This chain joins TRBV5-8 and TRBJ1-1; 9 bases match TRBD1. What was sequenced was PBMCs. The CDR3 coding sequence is TGTGCCAGCAGCCTTCGGACAGGGGCCGTGAACACTGAAGCTTTCTTT. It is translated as CASSLRTGAVNTEAFF.